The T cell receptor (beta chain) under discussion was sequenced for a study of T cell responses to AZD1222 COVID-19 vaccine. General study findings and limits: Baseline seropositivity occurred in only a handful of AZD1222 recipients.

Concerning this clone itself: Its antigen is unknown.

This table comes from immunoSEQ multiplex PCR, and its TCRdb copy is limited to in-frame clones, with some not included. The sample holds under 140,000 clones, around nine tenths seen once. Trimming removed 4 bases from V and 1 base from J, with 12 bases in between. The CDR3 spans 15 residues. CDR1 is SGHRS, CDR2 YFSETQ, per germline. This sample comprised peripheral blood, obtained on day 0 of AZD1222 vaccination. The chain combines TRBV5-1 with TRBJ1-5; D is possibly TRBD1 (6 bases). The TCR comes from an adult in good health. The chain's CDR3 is CASSPEGGSNQPQHF. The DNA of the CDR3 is TGCGCCAGCAGCCCGGAGGGGGGGAGCAATCAGCCCCAGCATTTT.